One sample yielded the 4 T cell receptor beta chains listed below, sequenced in a study of blood T cell repertoires in COVID-19. Profiled with immunoSEQ multiplex PCR; TCRdb holds only in-frame clones, not every one. The table has some 130,000 clones, approximately 86% seen once. Material: peripheral blood. Receptors originate from a woman in her sixties or seventies with COVID-19, enrolled during active disease.

The gene calls are TRBV19 and TRBJ2-5; 11 bases agree with TRBD2. The V segment lost 6 bases and the J segment 5 bases; nucleotides outside the gene matches: 8. The CDR3 covers 15 residues. Germline V gives CDR1 LNHDA, CDR2 SQIVND (reference sequence). The chain's CDR3 is CASSPTSGVGETQYF. The CDR3, as DNA: TGTGCCAGTAGCCCGACTAGCGGGGTAGGGGAGACCCAGTACTTC.

This chain uses TRBV11-3 with TRBJ1-1; 8 bases are shared with TRBD1. The V gene's germline CDR1 is SGHNT and CDR2 YENEEA. This CDR3 spans 13 amino acids. Germline trimming cut 5 bases from V and 4 bases from J; bases unmatched to any gene: 3. The CDR3 spells CASSPDRATEAFF. In nucleotides, the CDR3 is TGTGCCAGCAGCCCGGACAGGGCCACTGAAGCTTTCTTT.

The genes are TRBV3-1 (or the pseudogene TRBV3-2) and TRBJ2-5; D is possibly TRBD1 (6 bases). From germline, CDR1 is LGHDT and CDR2 YNNKEL (reference sequence). The CDR3 contains 17 residues. Trimming left V 5 bases short and J 3 bases short, with 22 bases between. The CDR3 DNA reads TGTGCCAGCAGCTCACGGTGGGGGACATTTGTAGAAGAGACCCAGTACTTC. Translation gives CASSSRWGTFVEETQYF.

The chain combines TRBV18 with TRBJ1-6, with 7 bases aligning to TRBD1. The CDR3 contains 14 residues. The trim removed 2 bases at V and 7 bases at J, leaving 2 bases unmatched. Germline loops: CDR1 KGHSH, CDR2 LQKENI. Written as DNA, the CDR3 is TGTGCCAGCTCACCAGGGGGACAGAATTCACCCCTCCACTTT. Its protein product is CASSPGGQNSPLHF.